The present T cell receptor (beta chain) was sequenced within a study of low-dose radiotherapy and immunotherapy resistance in tumors. V shed 4 bases and J shed 2 bases, with 9 bases lying between them. Germline CDR1 LNHDA, CDR2 SQIVND (reference sequence). The CDR3 is 13 residues long. This clonotype came up many times. TRAV and TRBV primers primed cDNA for both TCRalpha and TCRbeta. For amplifying TCRs, the PCR ran for approximately 18 cycles with Phusion, which was used together with a constant-region primer and the adapter on the V primers. TCRdb processed the reads anew with MiXCR; each CDR3 protein has one entry. This table holds around 80,000 distinct CDR3 sequences, less than 20% found once. The time point was: after trial treatment. The treatment denotes: LDRT plus nivolumab, ipilimumab, low-dose cyclophosphamide and aspirin (RACIN trial).

The chain couples TRBV19 to TRBJ2-7, with D perhaps TRBD1 (6 bases). Sequencing used PBMCs, obtained after low-dose radiotherapy plus immunotherapy. The TCR sequence derives from a male donor with prostate cancer. The DNA of the CDR3 is TGTGCCAGTAGTACCACAGGGACCTACGAGCAGTACTTC. Its protein is CASSTTGTYEQYF.